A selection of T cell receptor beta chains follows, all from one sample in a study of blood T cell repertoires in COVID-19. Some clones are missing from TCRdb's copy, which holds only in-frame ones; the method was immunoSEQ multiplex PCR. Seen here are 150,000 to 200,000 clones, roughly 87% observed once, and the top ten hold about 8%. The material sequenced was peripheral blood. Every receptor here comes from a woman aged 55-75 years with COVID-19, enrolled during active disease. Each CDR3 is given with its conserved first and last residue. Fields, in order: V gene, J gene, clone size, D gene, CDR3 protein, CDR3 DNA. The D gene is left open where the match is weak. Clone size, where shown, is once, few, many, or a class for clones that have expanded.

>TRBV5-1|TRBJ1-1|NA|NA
CASSLLGRPSMNTEAFF
TGCGCCAGCAGCTTGCTGGGCAGGCCCTCTATGAACACTGAAGCTTTCTTT
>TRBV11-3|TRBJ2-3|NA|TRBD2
CASSFRAGVSDTQYF
TGTGCCAGCAGCTTTAGAGCGGGAGTTTCAGATACGCAGTATTTT
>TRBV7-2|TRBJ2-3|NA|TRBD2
CASSYGTSGISTDTQYF
TGTGCCAGCAGCTATGGGACTAGCGGGATCAGCACAGATACGCAGTATTTT
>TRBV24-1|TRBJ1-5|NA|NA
CATSDSYRAASNQPQHF
TGTGCCACCAGTGATTCGTACAGGGCCGCGAGCAATCAGCCCCAGCATTTT
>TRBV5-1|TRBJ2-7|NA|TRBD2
CASSLERLAGGSEQYF
TGCGCCAGCAGCTTGGAGCGACTAGCGGGAGGCTCCGAGCAGTACTTC
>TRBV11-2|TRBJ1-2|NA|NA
CASSPRGVGGYTF
TGTGCCAGCAGCCCGCGCGGGGTTGGGGGCTACACCTTC
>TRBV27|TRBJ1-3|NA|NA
CASSSGLSSGNTIYF
TGTGCCAGCAGTTCCGGACTGAGCTCTGGAAACACCATATATTTT
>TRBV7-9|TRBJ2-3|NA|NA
CASSFPGEITDTQYF
TGTGCCAGCAGCTTTCCCGGGGAAATCACAGATACGCAGTATTTT
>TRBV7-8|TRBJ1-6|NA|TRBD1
CASSREGQGWTPLHF
TGTGCCAGCAGCCGCGAGGGACAGGGTTGGACACCCCTCCACTTT
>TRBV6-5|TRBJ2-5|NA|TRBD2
CASSYSTSGKETQYF
TGTGCCAGCAGTTACTCGACTAGCGGGAAAGAGACCCAGTACTTC
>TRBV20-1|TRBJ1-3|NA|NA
CSASNSQGNTIYF
TGCAGTGCTAGTAACAGTCAAGGAAACACCATATATTTT
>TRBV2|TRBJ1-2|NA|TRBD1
CASSHQWTGKFYGYTF
TGTGCCAGCAGTCACCAATGGACAGGGAAATTTTATGGCTACACCTTC
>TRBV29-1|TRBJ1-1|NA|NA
CSAEQARARNTEAFF
TGCAGCGCCGAGCAGGCGAGGGCGAGGAACACTGAAGCTTTCTTT
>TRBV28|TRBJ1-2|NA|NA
CASSLWGFEGGEYGYTF
TGTGCCAGCAGTTTATGGGGTTTCGAGGGAGGAGAGTATGGCTACACCTTC
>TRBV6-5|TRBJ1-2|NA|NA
CASSYGGANYGYTF
TGTGCCAGCAGTTATGGCGGGGCTAACTATGGCTACACCTTC
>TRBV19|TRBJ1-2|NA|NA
CASSRGGEGYTF
TGTGCCAGTAGTCGAGGAGGAGAAGGCTACACCTTC
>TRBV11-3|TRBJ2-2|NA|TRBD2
CASSFASVAGVGAGELFF
TGTGCCAGCAGCTTCGCTTCAGTAGCGGGAGTCGGAGCCGGGGAGCTGTTTTTT
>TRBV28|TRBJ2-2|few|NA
CASSRDLNTGELFF
TGTGCCAGCAGTCGGGACTTGAACACCGGGGAGCTGTTTTTT
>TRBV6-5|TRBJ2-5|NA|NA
CASDSLQETQYF
TGTGCCAGCGACAGCTTACAAGAGACCCAGTACTTC
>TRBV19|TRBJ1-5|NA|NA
CASSDLGGDNQPQHF
TGTGCCAGTTCTGATCTGGGAGGGGACAATCAGCCCCAGCATTTT
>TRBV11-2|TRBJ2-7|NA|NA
CASSFFGTFSYEQYF
TGTGCCAGCAGCTTCTTCGGGACATTCTCCTACGAGCAGTACTTC
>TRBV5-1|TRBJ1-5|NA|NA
CASSLEGGGGNQPQHF
TGCGCCAGCAGCTTGGAGGGAGGGGGGGGCAATCAGCCCCAGCATTTT
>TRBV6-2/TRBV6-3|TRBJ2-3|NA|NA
CASSPSNRGTDTQYF
TGTGCCAGCAGTCCCTCGAACAGGGGCACAGATACGCAGTATTTT
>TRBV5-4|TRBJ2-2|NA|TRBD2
CASSRTLAGGPGGELFF
TGTGCCAGCAGTAGGACTCTAGCGGGGGGGCCCGGTGGGGAGCTGTTTTTT
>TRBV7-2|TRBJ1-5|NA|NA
CASSLEQRIWPQHF
TGTGCCAGCAGCTTAGAACAGAGAATTTGGCCCCAGCATTTT
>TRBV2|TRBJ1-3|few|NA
CASSIAGNSVSGNTIYF
TGTGCCAGCAGCATCGCAGGGAACTCCGTCTCTGGAAACACCATATATTTT
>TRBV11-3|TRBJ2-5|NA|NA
CASSLGSSPQETQYF
TGTGCCAGCAGCTTAGGCTCGAGTCCGCAAGAGACCCAGTACTTC
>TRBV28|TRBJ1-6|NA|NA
CASSFLNSPLHF
TGTGCCAGCAGTTTCTTAAATTCACCCCTCCACTTT